These 5 T cell receptor beta chains were all obtained from the same sample, sequenced in a study of blood T cells in healthy people across ages (dated by TCRdb to about 2015). Preparation of the library involved 5' RACE. These reads were obtained on an Illumina HiSeq 2500. A second PCR of roughly 7 to 11 cycles was run with a J-beta primer mix and a sample-barcoded 5' primer. TCRdb reran the public reads through fastp at Q25 and MiXCR, keeping productive beta chains. A single entry per CDR3 protein holds the most common genes and DNA from its merged rows. In this sample the table shows 1.5 million to 2 million distinct CDR3 sequences, about 50% of which occur a single time. The ten largest clones take up 2% to 2.5% of the sample. Sequencing input: blood. All receptors come from a woman in her 40s in good health.

The chain joins TRBV12-3 or TRBV12-4 to TRBJ2-7, with 8 nucleotides matching TRBD2. Germline trimming cut 7 bases from V and 5 bases from J; bases unmatched to any gene: 10. The CDR3 length is 14 residues. The chain's CDR3 is CASTPRGGSHEQYF. CDR3 sequence (DNA): TGTGCCAGCACTCCTCGGGGGGGTTCCCACGAGCAGTACTTC.

This clonotype was observed a handful of times. The CDR3 is CASSQHQHRPDSYEQYF. DNA of the CDR3: TGCGCCAGCAGCCAACACCAGCACAGACCCGATTCCTACGAGCAGTACTTC. The chain carries TRBV4-1 and TRBJ2-7; D gene uncertain. Germline V gives CDR1 MGHRA, CDR2 YSYEKL. This CDR3 has 17 residues. Trimming left V 2 bases short and J 1 base short, with 18 bases between.

The chain links TRBV7-2 to TRBJ2-7, with unresolved D. This CDR3 is built from 13 residues. Per the germline V gene, CDR1 is SGHTA and CDR2 is FQGNSA. The V gene lost 1 base and the J gene lost 5 bases, with 9 bases spanning the gap. This CDR3 is CASSLEQWDEQYF. For the CDR3, the DNA is TGTGCCAGCAGCTTAGAGCAGTGGGACGAGCAGTACTTC.

This chain uses TRBV20-1 with TRBJ2-7; the D gene is possibly TRBD2 (6 bases). Trimming took off 0 bases at V and 4 bases at J, with 19 bases between the two ends. Germline loops: CDR1 DFQATT, CDR2 SNEGSKA (reference sequence). The CDR3 consists of 16 residues. CDR3 sequence: CSARDSRRGISYEQYF. The CDR3, as DNA: TGCAGTGCTAGAGATTCCCGACGGGGGATATCTTACGAGCAGTACTTC.

V and J are TRBV12-3 or TRBV12-4 and TRBJ1-2; D unresolved. This CDR3 comprises 13 residues. V lost 5 bases and J 2 bases, leaving 9 bases between the germline ends. CDR3 in amino acids: CASSPQRNYGYTF. The CDR3 region has the DNA TGTGCCAGCAGTCCACAGAGAAACTATGGCTACACCTTC.